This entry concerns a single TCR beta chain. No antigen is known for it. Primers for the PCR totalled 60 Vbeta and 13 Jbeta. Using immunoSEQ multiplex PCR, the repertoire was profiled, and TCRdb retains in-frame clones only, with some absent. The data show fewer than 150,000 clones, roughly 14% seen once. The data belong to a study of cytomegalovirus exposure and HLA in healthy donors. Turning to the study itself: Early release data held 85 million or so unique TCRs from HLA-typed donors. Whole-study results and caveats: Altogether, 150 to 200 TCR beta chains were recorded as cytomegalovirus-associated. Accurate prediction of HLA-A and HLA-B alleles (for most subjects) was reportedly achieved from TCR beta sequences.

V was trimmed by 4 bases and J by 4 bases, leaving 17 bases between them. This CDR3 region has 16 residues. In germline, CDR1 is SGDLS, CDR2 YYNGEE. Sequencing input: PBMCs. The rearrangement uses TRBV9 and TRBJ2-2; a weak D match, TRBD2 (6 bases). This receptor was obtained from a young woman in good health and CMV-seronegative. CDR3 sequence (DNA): TGTGCCAGCAGCTTTATCGATGGGGGGATCACCGGGGAGCTGTTTTTT. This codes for CASSFIDGGITGELFF.